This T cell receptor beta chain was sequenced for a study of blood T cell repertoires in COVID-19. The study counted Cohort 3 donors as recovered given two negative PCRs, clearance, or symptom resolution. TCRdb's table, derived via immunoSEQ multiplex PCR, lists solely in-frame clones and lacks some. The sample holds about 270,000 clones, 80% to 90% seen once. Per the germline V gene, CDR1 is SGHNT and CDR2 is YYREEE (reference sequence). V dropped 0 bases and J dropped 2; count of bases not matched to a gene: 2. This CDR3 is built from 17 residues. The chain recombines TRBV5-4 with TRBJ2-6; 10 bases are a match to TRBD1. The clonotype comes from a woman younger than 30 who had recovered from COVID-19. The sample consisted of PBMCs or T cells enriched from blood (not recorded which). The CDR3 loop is CASSLAGQGAGANVLTF. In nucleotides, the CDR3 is TGTGCCAGCAGCTTGGCCGGACAGGGGGCTGGGGCCAACGTCCTGACTTTC.